A single TCR beta chain is shown here with its context. The data are from a study of blood T cell repertoires in COVID-19. For the study at large: There were acute and convalescent COVID-19 samples, and they came from the United States, Italy and Spain. PBMCs, B-cell-depleted T cells, or T cells provided the cDNA or gDNA that made up the material.

V lost 4 bases and J lost 3, with 11 bases in between. This CDR3 region has 13 residues. From germline, CDR1 is SGDLS and CDR2 YYNGEE. In the source study's methods: Amplifying reference gene primers gave estimates of nucleated cell counts. TCRdb's table, derived via immunoSEQ multiplex PCR, lists solely in-frame clones and lacks some. V, J and clone size derive from that table, while D and trimming were established from the DNA sequence. The sample consists of 300,000 to 350,000 clones, over 75% of them appearing once. During active infection, Seattle patients enrolled and were then monitored through disease.

This clonotype originated in a woman aged 25 to 45 with COVID-19, enrolled during active disease. Sequenced material: peripheral blood. The rearrangement uses TRBV9 and TRBJ2-7; possibly TRBD2 for D (5 bases). The CDR3 region has the DNA TGTGCCAGCAGCCTAGCCCCAGACTACGAGCAGTACTTC. This gives the protein CASSLAPDYEQYF.